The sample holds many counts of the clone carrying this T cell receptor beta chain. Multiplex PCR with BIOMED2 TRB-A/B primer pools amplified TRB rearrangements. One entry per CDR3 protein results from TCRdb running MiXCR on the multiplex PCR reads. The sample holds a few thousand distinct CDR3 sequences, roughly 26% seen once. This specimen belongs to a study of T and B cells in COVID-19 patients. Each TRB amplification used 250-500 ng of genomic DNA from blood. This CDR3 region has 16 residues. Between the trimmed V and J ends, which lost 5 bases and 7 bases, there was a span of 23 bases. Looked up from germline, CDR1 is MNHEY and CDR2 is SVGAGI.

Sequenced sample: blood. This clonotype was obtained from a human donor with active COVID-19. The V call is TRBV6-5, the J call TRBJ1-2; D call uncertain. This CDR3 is CASSITVPNVIGGYTF. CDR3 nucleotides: TGTGCCAGCAGTATCACCGTCCCGAACGTTATAGGTGGCTACACCTTC.